This T cell receptor (beta chain) was retrieved from a study of T cells after yellow fever vaccination. MiXCR was run by TCRdb on the 5' RACE reads, yielding one entry per CDR3 protein. This table has 150,000 to 200,000 distinct CDR3 sequences, around 9% appearing once. The CDR3 is made up of 13 amino acids. Germline CDR1 and CDR2: SNHLY and FYNNEI. Trimming removed 3 bases at V and 2 bases at J, with 7 bases between. A few counts support this clonotype. The rearrangement links TRBV2 to TRBJ1-1; no firm D call. The TCR comes from a man aged 18-30 years who received the YFV17D yellow fever vaccine. This sample comprised CD8+ T cells sorted from PBMCs, obtained 45 days after the yellow fever booster vaccination. As DNA, the CDR3 is TGTGCCAGCAGTGACCCCTCTAACACTGAAGCTTTCTTT. This sequence encodes CASSDPSNTEAFF.